The 19 T cell receptor beta chains presented below share a single source sample, sequenced in a study of blood T cell repertoires in COVID-19. Sequencing was performed with immunoSEQ multiplex PCR; in TCRdb, only in-frame clones are kept and a portion is missing. This sample has about 210,000 clones, with about 91% found just once. Sequenced material: peripheral blood. Source of these receptors: a man aged 25 to 40 with acute or convalescent COVID-19.

The gene calls are TRBV5-1 and TRBJ2-7; 10 bases align to TRBD1. V gave up 7 bases and J gave up 0 bases; unmatched junction bases: 7. This CDR3 has 15 amino acids. The germline gives CDR1 SGHRS, CDR2 YFSETQ. The CDR3 DNA follows: TGCGCCAGCGGCGACAGGGGGCGGTTCTCCTACGAGCAGTACTTC. This encodes CASGDRGRFSYEQYF.

J is TRBJ2-1 and V is TRBV28; D call uncertain. The V end was cut by 6 bases, the J end by 3 bases, with 9 bases between. CDR1 MDHEN and CDR2 SYDVKM come from the germline V gene. The CDR3 runs 13 residues. The CDR3 loop reads CASSRLVYNEQFF. In DNA form, the CDR3 reads TGTGCCAGCAGCCGGTTAGTCTACAATGAGCAGTTCTTC.

This clone has ten or more counts. The V gene is TRBV6-6, the J gene TRBJ2-1, with 7 bases identical to TRBD2. After removal of 6 bases from V and 7 bases from J, the junction contained 9 bases not matched to a gene. There are 14 residues in the CDR3. Germline V CDR1 and CDR2: MNHNY, SVGAGI (reference sequence). The CDR3 region is CASRDTGTKNEQFF. The CDR3 DNA sequence: TGTGCCAGCAGGGACACCGGGACTAAAAATGAGCAGTTCTTC.

The J gene is TRBJ1-6, the V gene TRBV5-1, with 7 bases fitting TRBD1. The germline V gene encodes CDR1 SGHRS and CDR2 YFSETQ. The CDR3 loop spans 13 amino acids. The J segment lost 7 bases and the V segment lost 3 bases, leaving 1 base of the junction unmatched. CDR3 bases: TGCGCCAGCAGCTGGGGACAGAATTCACCCCTCCACTTT. Translated: CASSWGQNSPLHF. The whole variable domain, filled in from reference TRBV5-1 and TRBJ1-6, reads KAGVTQTPRYLIKTRGQQVTLSCSPISGHRSVSWYQQTPGQGLQFLFEYFSETQRNKGNFPGRFSGRQFSNSRSEMNVSTLELGDSALYLCASSWGQNSPLHFGNGTRLTVT.

The chain uses TRBV19 and TRBJ1-2; no clear D. The CDR3 extends over 14 amino acids. CDR1 and CDR2 (germline): LNHDA, SQIVND (reference sequence). Trimming took 7 bases from V and 0 from J, leaving 12 bases between them. CDR3 residues: CASKPRVANYGYTF. In DNA, the CDR3 is TGTGCCAGTAAGCCCCGCGTAGCTAACTATGGCTACACCTTC.

This clone was detected a few times. J is TRBJ1-3 and V is TRBV6-6; D gene unclear. V lost 8 bases to trimming and J lost 0 bases, with 11 bases between them. There are 14 residues in the CDR3. CDR1 and CDR2 from the germline V gene are MNHNY and SVGAGI (reference sequence). The CDR3 bases are TGTGCCAGCTGTGGAGCCTCCTCTGGAAACACCATATATTTT. Its translation is CASCGASSGNTIYF.

The rearrangement links TRBV29-1 to TRBJ1-2; possible D gene TRBD1, 6 bases. CDR1 and CDR2 from the germline V gene are SQVTM and ANQGSEA. The CDR3 extends over 9 amino acids. CDR3: CTGEDGYTF. The CDR3 DNA is TGCACAGGGGAAGATGGCTACACCTTC. Full variable domain (outside the CDR3, taken from reference TRBV29-1 and TRBJ1-2): SAVISQKPSRDICQRGTSLTIQCQVDSQVTMMFWYRQQPGQSLTLIATANQGSEATYESGFVIDKFPISRPNLTFSTLTVSNMSPEDSSIYLCTGEDGYTFGSGTRLTVV.

This chain joins TRBV28 and TRBJ2-3; D remains ambiguous. V lost 3 bases and J 5 bases, leaving 15 bases between the germline ends. Germline CDR1 reads MDHEN; CDR2 reads SYDVKM. This CDR3 spans 15 amino acids. The CDR3 protein is CASSFLGSRVDTQYF. CDR3 DNA sequence: TGTGCCAGCAGTTTCCTCGGTTCCCGCGTAGATACGCAGTATTTT.

The rearrangement joins TRBV5-4 to TRBJ2-5; D remains ambiguous. This CDR3 region has 15 residues. Germline loops: CDR1 SGHNT, CDR2 YYREEE (reference sequence). V was pared by 0 bases and J by 5 bases, with 14 bases between. The DNA for the CDR3 is TGTGCCAGCAGCTTGGTCCCTAGGAAGGAGGAGACCCAGTACTTC. Translated: CASSLVPRKEETQYF.

The rearrangement joins TRBV7-9 to TRBJ2-3; D unresolved. Germline lookup yields CDR1 SEHNR and CDR2 FQNEAQ (reference sequence). This CDR3 comprises 16 residues. V was cut by 3 bases and J by 2 bases, with 15 bases left in between. CDR3 coding DNA: TGTGCCAGCAGCTTCGGGTTCGGCAGTACCACAGATACGCAGTATTTT. It is translated as CASSFGFGSTTDTQYF.

In DNA form, the CDR3 reads TGCGCCAGCAGCTCCGGGACTAGCGGGAGAGGGGTGGCCAAAAACATTCAGTACTTC. Protein product: CASSSGTSGRGVAKNIQYF. This chain joins TRBV5-1 and TRBJ2-4; 14 bases align to TRBD2. Germline CDR1 reads SGHRS; CDR2 reads YFSETQ. This CDR3 is built from 19 residues. J was trimmed by 1 base and V by 3 bases; bases with no gene match: 9.

The CDR3 here is CASSQEGLAGSTDTQYF. The CDR3 DNA follows: TGTGCCAGCAGCCAAGAGGGTCTAGCGGGGAGCACAGATACGCAGTATTTT. The rearrangement links TRBV4-2 to TRBJ2-3, with 9 bases lining up with TRBD2. Germline values: CDR1 LGHNA, CDR2 YNFKEQ. This CDR3 spans 17 amino acids. Losses at the gene ends were 0 bases for V and 0 bases for J; bases not matched to a gene: 4.

The CDR3 loop is CASSVTLAGAGTDTQYF. In DNA form, the CDR3 reads TGCGCCAGCAGCGTGACTCTAGCGGGAGCGGGCACAGATACGCAGTATTTT. This chain links TRBV5-1 with TRBJ2-3; 10 nucleotides agree with TRBD2. CDR1 is SGHRS, CDR2 YFSETQ, per germline. The CDR3 sequence is 17 residues long. Trimming at V came to 4 bases and at J to 1 base, leaving 9 bases not matched to a gene.

This chain connects TRBV28 to TRBJ2-1; 9 bases fit TRBD1. J gave up 4 bases and V 3 bases, and 7 bases lay outside the gene matches. This CDR3 has 16 amino acids. The germline gives CDR1 MDHEN, CDR2 SYDVKM. CDR3 coding DNA: TGTGCCAGCAGTTTCAAGGGGACAGGGTATTACAATGAGCAGTTCTTC. Residues: CASSFKGTGYYNEQFF.

V is TRBV28 and J is TRBJ1-1; D gene uncertain. This CDR3 has 13 residues. Trimming shortened V by 7 bases and J by 2 bases, and 11 bases separated the two germline ends. CDR1 and CDR2 (germline): MDHEN, SYDVKM. This CDR3 reads CASTNSYNTEAFF. The CDR3 nucleotides are TGTGCCAGCACCAACTCGTACAACACTGAAGCTTTCTTT.

The rearrangement links TRBV28 to TRBJ2-7, with 8 bases identical to TRBD2. Unmatched junction bases numbered 11, after V lost 6 bases and J lost 7 bases. Germline V gene data show CDR1 as MDHEN and CDR2 as SYDVKM. This CDR3 is 14 amino acids long. The CDR3 reads CASRGFSGIREQYF. The CDR3 DNA is TGTGCCAGCAGGGGATTTAGCGGGATTCGGGAGCAGTACTTC.

V is TRBV5-1 and J is TRBJ2-7; TRBD2 matches 7 bases. Losses at the gene ends were 3 bases for V and 1 base for J; bases not matched to a gene: 13. The CDR3 totals 17 residues. Germline CDR1 reads SGHRS; CDR2 reads YFSETQ. The CDR3 loop reads CASSSRDGLAVSYEQYF. The CDR3 DNA is TGCGCCAGCAGCTCGAGGGATGGGCTAGCGGTTTCCTACGAGCAGTACTTC.

The table lists this clone with a count of one. This chain uses TRBV19 with TRBJ1-2, with D possibly TRBD1 on 6 matching bases. The germline V gene encodes CDR1 LNHDA and CDR2 SQIVND (reference sequence). This CDR3 spans 13 amino acids. V was shortened by 6 bases and J by 3 bases, with 11 bases between the two germline ends. Here the CDR3 reads CASRQGNDYGYTF. The CDR3 DNA reads TGTGCCAGTAGACAGGGCAATGACTATGGCTACACCTTC.

The genes are TRBV11-2 and TRBJ1-1; a weak D match, TRBD1 (5 bases). The germline V gene has CDR1 SGHAT and CDR2 FQNNGV. The CDR3 runs 15 residues. V was shortened by 7 bases and J by 4 bases, with 19 bases between the two germline ends. CDR3 sequence: CASTVGGQGSTEAFF. In nucleotides, the CDR3 is TGTGCCAGCACCGTCGGTGGGCAGGGAAGCACTGAAGCTTTCTTT.